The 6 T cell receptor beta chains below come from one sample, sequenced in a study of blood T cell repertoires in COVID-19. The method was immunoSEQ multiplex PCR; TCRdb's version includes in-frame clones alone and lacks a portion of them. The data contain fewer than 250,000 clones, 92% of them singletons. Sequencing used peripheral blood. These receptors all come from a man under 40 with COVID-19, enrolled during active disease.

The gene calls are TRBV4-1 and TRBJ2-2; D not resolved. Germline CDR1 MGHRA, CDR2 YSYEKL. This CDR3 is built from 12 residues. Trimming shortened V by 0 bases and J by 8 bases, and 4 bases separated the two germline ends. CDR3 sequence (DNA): TGCGCCAGCAGCCAAGAAGCTGGGGAGCTGTTTTTT. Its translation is CASSQEAGELFF.

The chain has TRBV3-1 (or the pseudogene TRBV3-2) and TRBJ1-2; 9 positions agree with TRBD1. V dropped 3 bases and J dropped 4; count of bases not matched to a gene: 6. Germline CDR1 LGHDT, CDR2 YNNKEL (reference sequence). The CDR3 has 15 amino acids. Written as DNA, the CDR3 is TGTGCCAGCAGCCAGACGGACAGGGGCCCCTATGGCTACACCTTC. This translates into CASSQTDRGPYGYTF.

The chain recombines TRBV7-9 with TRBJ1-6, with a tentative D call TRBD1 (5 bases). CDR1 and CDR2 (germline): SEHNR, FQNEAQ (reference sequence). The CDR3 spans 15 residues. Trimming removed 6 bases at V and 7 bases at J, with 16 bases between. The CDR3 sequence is CASSLTGLANSPLHF. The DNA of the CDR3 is TGTGCCAGCAGTCTAACGGGACTAGCGAATTCACCCCTCCACTTT.

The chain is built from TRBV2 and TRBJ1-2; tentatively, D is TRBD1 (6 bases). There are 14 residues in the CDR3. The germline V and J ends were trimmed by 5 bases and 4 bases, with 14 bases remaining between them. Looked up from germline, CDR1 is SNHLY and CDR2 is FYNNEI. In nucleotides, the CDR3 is TGTGCCAGCAGTTCATCGGGACAAGTCTATGGCTACACCTTC. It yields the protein CASSSSGQVYGYTF.

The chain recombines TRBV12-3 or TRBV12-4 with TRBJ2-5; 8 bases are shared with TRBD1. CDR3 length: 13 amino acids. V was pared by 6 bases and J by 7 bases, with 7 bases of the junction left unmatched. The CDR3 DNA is TGTGCCAGCAGGGGGGACAGGAGCGGGACCCAGTACTTC. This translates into CASRGDRSGTQYF.

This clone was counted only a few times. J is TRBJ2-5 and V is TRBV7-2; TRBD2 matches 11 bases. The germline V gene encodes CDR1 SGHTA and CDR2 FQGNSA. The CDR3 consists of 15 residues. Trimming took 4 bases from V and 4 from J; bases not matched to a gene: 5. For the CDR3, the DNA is TGTGCCAGCAGCTCCGTTAGCGGGGGGGCAGAGACCCAGTACTTC. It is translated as CASSSVSGGAETQYF.